The 27 T cell receptor beta chains listed next were all sequenced from one sample in a study of response to subunit inactivated influenza vaccine. TCRdb used MiXCR to reprocess the RT-PCR reads, holding one entry per CDR3 protein. The sample records about 650,000 distinct CDR3 sequences, approximately 14% being singletons. The sample was PBMCs from blood, taken 11 to 12 days after vaccination. The receptors here all came from a man aged 45-65 years who received an inactivated influenza vaccine.

The chain joins TRBV5-1 to TRBJ2-5; D gene uncertain. CDR1 is SGHRS and CDR2 is YFSETQ in the germline V gene. The CDR3 consists of 16 residues. V was clipped by 6 bases and J by 1 base, with 19 bases between them. The CDR3 nucleotides are TGCGCCAGCACCAATAGACTGTCTGGGATCCAAGAGACCCAGTACTTC. Residues: CASTNRLSGIQETQYF.

This chain links TRBV5-1 with TRBJ2-7; 7 bases match TRBD2. With V trimmed by 4 bases and J by 0 bases, 10 bases remained unmatched. CDR1 is SGHRS and CDR2 is YFSETQ in the germline V gene. There are 16 residues in the CDR3. DNA for the CDR3: TGCGCCAGCAGCACAAAGCCAGCGGGGCGCTCCTACGAGCAGTACTTC. It is translated as CASSTKPAGRSYEQYF.

This clonotype was seen a handful of times. This chain connects TRBV20-1 to TRBJ2-7; D is perhaps TRBD1 (7 bases). CDR1 is DFQATT, CDR2 SNEGSKA, per germline (reference sequence). V lost 5 bases, J lost 7 bases, and 9 bases lay in between. There are 10 residues in the CDR3. The CDR3 loop reads CSAPGGEQYF. The CDR3 DNA is TGCAGTGCTCCAGGGGGGGAGCAGTACTTC.

V usage is TRBV6-5 and J usage is TRBJ2-1, with TRBD1 as a possible D gene (5 bases). Germline V gives CDR1 MNHEY, CDR2 SVGAGI. Trimming pared 4 bases from V and 0 bases from J, leaving 13 bases between. The CDR3 sequence is 16 residues long. This chain's CDR3 is CASSWIGASSYNEQFF. CDR3 nucleotides: TGTGCCAGCAGTTGGATTGGGGCGAGCTCCTACAATGAGCAGTTCTTC.

This chain links TRBV5-1 with TRBJ1-2; 8 bases line up with TRBD1. Germline V gene data show CDR1 as SGHRS and CDR2 as YFSETQ. The trim removed 1 base at V and 2 bases at J, leaving 7 bases unmatched. The CDR3 contains 16 residues. The CDR3 sequence: CASSLLTGEKNYGYTF. Here the CDR3 DNA reads TGCGCCAGCAGCTTGCTGACAGGGGAAAAGAACTATGGCTACACCTTC.

The chain uses TRBV29-1 and TRBJ2-1, with 8 bases lining up with TRBD1. The CDR3 is 14 amino acids. Germline loops: CDR1 SQVTM, CDR2 ANQGSEA. Losses at the gene ends were 7 bases for V and 1 base for J; bases not matched to a gene: 6. The CDR3 region has the DNA TGCAGCGCCATCGACAGGGGTTCCTACAATGAGCAGTTCTTC. Its translation is CSAIDRGSYNEQFF.

This clonotype was found a few times. The genes are TRBV5-6 and TRBJ1-2; D is unresolved. V was pared by 0 bases and J by 6 bases, with 9 bases between. Per germline, CDR1 SGHDT and CDR2 YYEEEE. The CDR3 is 13 residues long. The CDR3 DNA is TGTGCCAGCAGCTTGGCCAACGGGGATGGCTACACCTTC. It codes for CASSLANGDGYTF.

The chain links TRBV28 to TRBJ1-1; weak D call: TRBD1 (5 bases). Germline V gives CDR1 MDHEN, CDR2 SYDVKM. The CDR3 has 21 residues. V lost 7 bases to trimming and J lost 0 bases, with 33 bases between them. This CDR3 is CASILPSAGRRGSGMNTEAFF. DNA for the CDR3: TGTGCCAGCATATTACCCTCCGCAGGTAGGAGGGGATCCGGGATGAACACTGAAGCTTTCTTT.

This clonotype was counted only a few times. The V and J genes are TRBV5-1 and TRBJ1-1, with D maybe TRBD1 (5 bases). Germline CDR1 is SGHRS and CDR2 is YFSETQ. This CDR3 has 14 amino acids. With 4 bases removed from V and 5 bases from J, the gap between germline ends came to 15 bases. CDR3 in DNA: TGCGCCAGCAGCCCCGGGACGGCTGGGACTGAAGCTTTCTTT. This sequence encodes CASSPGTAGTEAFF.

This chain uses TRBV7-8 with TRBJ2-7; 9 bases are shared with TRBD1. The CDR3 covers 14 residues. The trim removed 8 bases at V and 5 bases at J, leaving 10 bases unmatched. Germline lookup yields CDR1 SGHVS and CDR2 FQNEAQ. In nucleotides, the CDR3 is TGTGCCAGCCTACCAACACAGGGGGCGAACGAGCAGTACTTC. This codes for CASLPTQGANEQYF.

The rearrangement joins TRBV5-6 to TRBJ2-1; 10 nucleotides agree with TRBD2. From germline, CDR1 is SGHDT and CDR2 YYEEEE. The CDR3 is made up of 15 amino acids. Trimming at V came to 5 bases and at J to 4 bases, leaving 6 bases not matched to a gene. This chain's CDR3 is CASRWGLAPYNEQFF. CDR3 bases: TGTGCCAGCAGATGGGGACTAGCGCCTTACAATGAGCAGTTCTTC.

Only a few counts were recorded for this clonotype. V and J are TRBV7-9 and TRBJ2-2, with 7 bases matching TRBD1. With V trimmed by 8 bases and J by 2 bases, 5 bases remained unmatched. This CDR3 region has 14 residues. The V gene's germline CDR1 is SEHNR and CDR2 FQNEAQ (reference sequence). This CDR3 is CASLWDSNTGELFF. CDR3 in DNA: TGTGCCAGCCTTTGGGACAGCAACACCGGGGAGCTGTTTTTT.

This clonotype was seen repeatedly, ten times or more. The CDR3 DNA sequence: TGTGCCAGCAGTCCGACAGACCTAACAGGCACAGATACGCAGTATTTT. Residues: CASSPTDLTGTDTQYF. J is TRBJ2-3 and V is TRBV12-3 or TRBV12-4; maybe TRBD1 (5 bases). V gave up 5 bases and J gave up 1 base, with 16 bases separating them. The CDR3 sequence is 16 residues long.

The CDR3 DNA reads TGTGCCTGGAGCCCCTTGGGGTTGACAGGGATCTCCTACAATGAGCAGTTCTTC. Translated, it gives CAWSPLGLTGISYNEQFF. The chain is built from TRBV30 and TRBJ2-1, with 7 nucleotides matching TRBD1. Germline CDR1 reads GTSNPN; CDR2 reads SVGIG (reference sequence). The CDR3 has 18 residues. The J segment lost 0 bases and the V segment lost 3 bases, leaving 14 bases of the junction unmatched.

The chain recombines TRBV20-1 with TRBJ2-3; D is perhaps TRBD1 (6 bases). Germline values: CDR1 DFQATT, CDR2 SNEGSKA (reference sequence). V was shortened by 5 bases and J by 3 bases, with 15 bases between the two germline ends. This CDR3 comprises 14 residues. In nucleotides, the CDR3 is TGCAGTGCTTATGGTGGGGGCTTGACAGATACGCAGTATTTT. Its translation: CSAYGGGLTDTQYF.

The sample holds a few counts of this clonotype. This rearrangement joins TRBV6-2 or TRBV6-3 to TRBJ1-6; no firm D call. Per the germline V gene, CDR1 is MNHEY and CDR2 is SVGEGT. V lost 7 bases to trimming and J lost 6 bases, with 13 bases between them. The CDR3 covers 14 residues. This CDR3 reads CASNGRNSNSPLHF. CDR3 coding DNA: TGTGCCAGCAATGGGAGGAATAGTAATTCACCCCTCCACTTT.

DNA of the CDR3: TGTGCCTGGACTAAAGGGGGTGGCCAGCCCCAGCATTTT. Translating it yields CAWTKGGGQPQHF. The chain recombines TRBV30 with TRBJ1-5; tentatively, D is TRBD1 (6 bases). The length of the CDR3 is 13 residues. The V end was cut by 4 bases, the J end by 7 bases, with 14 bases between. Per germline, CDR1 GTSNPN and CDR2 SVGIG (reference sequence).

The J gene is TRBJ1-5, the V gene TRBV10-3; D gene unclear. Germline values: CDR1 ENHRY, CDR2 SYGVKD. The ends were cut back, 0 bases at V and 0 bases at J, with 9 bases in the middle. This CDR3 contains 16 residues. The CDR3 here is CAISESTLFSNQPQHF. The CDR3 DNA reads as TGTGCCATCAGTGAGTCGACGCTTTTTAGCAATCAGCCCCAGCATTTT.

The chain carries TRBV30 and TRBJ2-1, with 9 positions matching TRBD2. V trimming: 6 bases; J trimming: 7 bases; junction bases outside the gene matches: 10. The CDR3 spans 14 residues. Germline V lookup: CDR1 GTSNPN, CDR2 SVGIG (reference sequence). The CDR3 nucleotides are TGTGCCTGCAAACCGGGACTAGCTCGGAATGAGCAGTTCTTC. Its protein product is CACKPGLARNEQFF.

This chain links TRBV2 with TRBJ2-1; D is perhaps TRBD1 (6 bases). Trimming took off 2 bases at V and 1 base at J, with 9 bases between the two ends. Germline CDR1 SNHLY, CDR2 FYNNEI. This CDR3 comprises 15 residues. The CDR3 is CASSERDISYNEQFF. The DNA of the CDR3 is TGTGCCAGCAGTGAACGGGACATTTCCTACAATGAGCAGTTCTTC.

This clonotype was detected only a few times. This chain uses TRBV9 with TRBJ2-1, with 8 bases aligning to TRBD2. V dropped 0 bases and J dropped 5; count of bases not matched to a gene: 16. The CDR3 consists of 19 residues. Germline CDR1 reads SGDLS; CDR2 reads YYNGEE. The CDR3 sequence is CASSVVGTLREGPNNEQFF. The CDR3 nucleotides read TGTGCCAGCAGCGTAGTGGGTACCCTACGGGAGGGCCCCAACAATGAGCAGTTCTTC.

V and J are TRBV20-1 and TRBJ2-7, with 7 bases matching TRBD2. Losses at the gene ends were 3 bases for V and 7 bases for J; bases not matched to a gene: 9. Germline V gene lookup returns CDR1 DFQATT and CDR2 SNEGSKA (reference sequence). The CDR3 totals 13 residues. The CDR3 region has the DNA TGCAGTGCTAGCGGGGGGTCGGTTAGTGAGCAGTACTTC. As protein: CSASGGSVSEQYF.

There are many counts of this clonotype. This rearrangement joins TRBV4-1 to TRBJ1-5; the D is unclear. Germline values: CDR1 MGHRA, CDR2 YSYEKL. The CDR3 is made up of 15 amino acids. The V end lost 2 bases, the J end lost 3 bases, and 11 bases lay between the germline ends. The CDR3: CASSQNEYYNQPQHF. The DNA of the CDR3 is TGCGCCAGCAGCCAAAATGAGTACTACAATCAGCCCCAGCATTTT.

This clonotype was counted only a few times. The genes are TRBV7-9 and TRBJ2-1; D unresolved. Trimming pared 5 bases from V and 9 bases from J, leaving 14 bases between. The CDR3 covers 13 residues. CDR1 and CDR2 (germline): SEHNR, FQNEAQ (reference sequence). This CDR3 is CASSTLDYGEQFF. In nucleotides, the CDR3 is TGTGCCAGCAGCACCCTAGATTATGGTGAGCAGTTCTTC.

This clonotype was seen many times. The V call is TRBV7-9, the J call TRBJ2-1, with TRBD2 matching 13 bases. This CDR3 spans 16 amino acids. The germline gives CDR1 SEHNR, CDR2 FQNEAQ (reference sequence). V lost 5 bases, J lost 5 bases, and 6 bases stayed unmatched. As DNA, the CDR3 is TGTGCCAGCAGCAGACTAGCGGGGGGACCAAACAATGAGCAGTTCTTC. Protein product: CASSRLAGGPNNEQFF.

This clonotype occurred a few times. The CDR3: CASSRGQGPGTDTQYF. The CDR3 region has the DNA TGCGCCAGCAGCCGGGGACAGGGCCCAGGCACAGATACGCAGTATTTT. The chain combines TRBV5-1 with TRBJ2-3; TRBD1 matches at 9 bases. This CDR3 has 16 residues. Germline V gene lookup returns CDR1 SGHRS and CDR2 YFSETQ. V was pared by 4 bases and J by 1 base, with 7 bases of the junction left unmatched.

This clonotype was counted only a few times. The chain links TRBV20-1 to TRBJ2-1; 9 bases are a match to TRBD1. The CDR3 runs to 14 residues. V shed 2 bases, J shed 4 bases, and the junction held 3 bases outside the gene matches. Germline CDR1 reads DFQATT; CDR2 reads SNEGSKA (reference sequence). CDR3 protein: CSARPGTGYNEQFF. The CDR3 coding sequence is TGCAGTGCTAGACCCGGGACAGGGTACAATGAGCAGTTCTTC.